What follows are 24 T cell receptor delta chains derived from one specimen sequenced in a study of gamma-delta T cells after stem cell transplantation. TCRdb re-identified clones in the RT-PCR reads via CATT. Here the sample spans 13,000 or so delta-chain clones, more than 30% being singletons. The sequencing input was gamma-delta T cells. Source of these receptors: a human donor. It is not recorded whose cells these are; they may come from a transplant donor.

With regard to this clone: Sequence at one end of the junction differs from germline and may be a read error. The CDR3 bases are TGTGCCTGTGACACCGAGGGGTCCCGCTCCTGGTACACCCTACAGATGTTTTTC. It yields the protein CACDTEGSRSWYTLQMFF. The chain couples TRDV2 to TRDJ3; D remains ambiguous. The CDR3 is 18 amino acids. Germline CDR1 is GEAIGNYY and CDR2 is EKD.

The rearrangement joins TRDV1 to TRDJ1, with 9 nucleotides matching TRDD2. The CDR3 contains 18 residues. The ends lost 4 bases at V and 0 bases at J; junction bases unmatched: 12. The germline V gene has CDR1 TSWWSYY and CDR2 QGS. CDR3 region: CALGARPSYSCYTDKLIF. The CDR3 DNA follows: TGTGCTCTTGGGGCCCGACCTTCCTACTCCTGTTACACCGATAAACTCATCTTT.

Note on this clone: The junction does not match germline at one end; this may be a read error. The chain is built from TRDV1 and TRDJ1; 11 bases map to TRDD3. The CDR3 has 18 residues. Germline-derived CDR1 and CDR2 are TSWWSYY and QGS. CDR3 residues: CALGENYWGISCTDKLTF. The CDR3 nucleotides read TGTGCTCTTGGGGAAAACTACTGGGGGATAAGTTGCACCGATAAACTCACCTTT.

This clone appeared a few times. The genes are TRDV3 and TRDJ1; D gene ambiguous. This CDR3 has 17 residues. Deletions cut 4 bases from V and 0 bases from J, with 24 bases between. In germline, CDR1 is TVYSNPD, CDR2 GDNSRS (reference sequence). In DNA, the CDR3 is TGTGCCTCGCGGTATTCCCACCACCTTTTGTACACCGATAAACTCATCTTT. Its protein product is CASRYSHHLLYTDKLIF.

In regard to this clone: The same CDR3 can be traced to other DNA sequences in this sample. The V call is TRDV2, the J call TRDJ1; D remains ambiguous. In germline, CDR1 is GEAIGNYY, CDR2 EKD. The CDR3 is 12 residues long. V lost 0 bases to trimming and J lost 11 bases, with 12 bases between them. In nucleotides, the CDR3 is TGTGCCTGTGACACCTGGACGGGAACGCTCATCTTT. Residues: CACDTWTGTLIF.

This chain joins TRDV3 and TRDJ1, with 9 bases fitting TRDD3. V was pared by 5 bases and J by 3 bases, with 16 bases of the junction left unmatched. The CDR3 length is 16 residues. Germline lookup yields CDR1 TVYSNPD and CDR2 GDNSRS (reference sequence). The CDR3, as DNA: TGTGCCCGACGACGGGGGATACATTTTGAGTCCGATAAACTCATCTTT. It specifies CARRRGIHFESDKLIF.

The chain joins TRAV29/DV5 to TRDJ2, with 9 bases identical to TRDD3. CDR3 length equals 23 residues. The V gene's germline CDR1 is NSMFDY and CDR2 ISSIKDK. The V and J ends lost 1 base and 3 bases, in that order; junction bases with no gene match: 28. CDR3 region: CAASIKKPSPGPTWGIVTAQLFF. The CDR3 region has the DNA TGTGCAGCAAGCATTAAAAAACCTTCCCCGGGACCTACCTGGGGGATCGTGACAGCACAACTCTTCTTT. Complete variable domain (other parts from reference TRAV29/DV5 and TRDJ2): DQQVKQNSPSLSVQEGRISILNCDYTNSMFDYFLWYKKYPAEGPTFLISISSIKDKNEDGRFTVFLNKSAKHLSLHIVPSQPGDSAVYFCAASIKKPSPGPTWGIVTAQLFFGKGTQLIVEP.

The rearrangement joins TRDV2 to TRDJ1, with TRDD3 identical over 13 bases. Germline V gene data show CDR1 as GEAIGNYY and CDR2 as EKD. The CDR3 length is 22 residues. With 5 bases clipped from V and 0 bases from J, the junction kept 23 bases outside the gene matches. CDR3 residues: CACGPSSTGTGGYEVYTDKLIF. DNA of the CDR3: TGTGCCTGTGGGCCTTCAAGTACCGGAACTGGGGGATACGAAGTCTACACCGATAAACTCATCTTT.

The chain uses TRDV2 and TRDJ1; D ambiguous. Germline-derived CDR1 and CDR2 are GEAIGNYY and EKD. This CDR3 comprises 11 residues. V lost 4 bases, J lost 0 bases, and 2 bases lay in between. The CDR3 sequence: CACEYTDKLIF. The CDR3 DNA reads TGTGCCTGTGAGTACACCGATAAACTCATCTTT.

This chain links TRDV1 with TRDJ1, with D tentatively TRDD3 (5 bases). V was clipped by 3 bases and J by 6 bases, with 23 bases between them. The CDR3 totals 17 residues. Germline CDR1 is TSWWSYY and CDR2 is QGS. The CDR3 nucleotides read TGTGCTCTTGGGGAGCCGGGGGCCCCTTACAAACCCTATAAACTCATCTTT. This gives the protein CALGEPGAPYKPYKLIF.

V usage is TRDV2 and J usage is TRDJ3; 8 nucleotides match TRDD3. The CDR3 has 20 amino acids. Looked up from germline, CDR1 is GEAIGNYY and CDR2 is EKD. V shed 3 bases and J 0 bases; nucleotides not matched to a gene: 12. In DNA form, the CDR3 reads TGTGCCTGTGACCCCTTAGATAGGGGGGATATCTCCTGGGACACCCGACAGATGTTTTTC. This sequence encodes CACDPLDRGDISWDTRQMFF.

The table lists this clone with a count of one. Other DNA sequences from this sample encode an identical CDR3 as well. The chain couples TRAV29/DV5 to TRDJ1; TRDD3 agrees at 11 bases. The CDR3 totals 21 residues. The trim removed 0 bases at V and 2 bases at J, leaving 21 bases unmatched. Germline V gene data show CDR1 as NSMFDY and CDR2 as ISSIKDK. The CDR3, as DNA: TGTGCAGCAAGCGCGGGGACCTTCCAGGCTGGGGGATACAAGTATACCGATAAACTCATCTTT. Translating gives CAASAGTFQAGGYKYTDKLIF.

This sequence joins TRDV1 and TRDJ1; D not certain. The CDR3 has 15 amino acids. V was cut by 0 bases and J by 0 bases, with 8 bases left in between. The germline V gene has CDR1 TSWWSYY and CDR2 QGS. The CDR3, as DNA: TGTGCTCTTGGGGAACTCCGTCTCCACACCGATAAACTCATCTTT. Residues: CALGELRLHTDKLIF.

The chain recombines TRDV3 with TRDJ2; D not resolved. V was shortened by 4 bases and J by 7 bases, with 13 bases between the two germline ends. Germline-derived CDR1 and CDR2 are TVYSNPD and GDNSRS (reference sequence). The CDR3 totals 12 residues. The CDR3 sequence: CASRRLRAQLFF. In nucleotides, the CDR3 is TGTGCCTCGCGGAGACTAAGAGCACAACTCTTCTTT.

There are a few counts of this clone. Sequence at one end of the junction differs from germline and may be a read error. The chain couples TRDV2 to TRDJ1, with 9 bases that match TRDD3. Germline V lookup: CDR1 GEAIGNYY, CDR2 EKD. The length of the CDR3 is 20 residues. CDR3 amino acids: CACDTPAATGGPLYTDKHIF. In DNA, the CDR3 is TGTGCCTGTGACACACCCGCGGCTACTGGGGGACCCCTGTACACCGATAAACACATCTTT.

The table lists this clone with a few counts. Other DNA sequences in the sample encode the same CDR3. The genes are TRDV2 and TRDJ3; 10 bases are a match to TRDD3. Germline V CDR1 and CDR2: GEAIGNYY, EKD. Trimming cost V 0 bases and J 0 bases; bases outside gene matches: 1. The CDR3 totals 18 residues. The CDR3 DNA reads as TGTGCCTGTGACACCGGGGGATACGGCTCCTGGGACACCCGACAGATGTTTTTC. Residues: CACDTGGYGSWDTRQMFF.

This clone was counted a few times. This chain uses TRDV1 with TRDJ1; D not resolved. The CDR3 is made up of 21 amino acids. Per germline, CDR1 TSWWSYY and CDR2 QGS. V was trimmed by 2 bases and J by 0 bases, leaving 28 bases between them. CDR3 DNA: TGTGCTCTTGGGGAAAGTCGAGGCTCCTCTCGAGGACCCCAGTACACCGATAAACTCATCTTT. This sequence encodes CALGESRGSSRGPQYTDKLIF.

The chain links TRDV2 to TRDJ1; D unclear. There are 12 residues in the CDR3. Germline V gene data show CDR1 as GEAIGNYY and CDR2 as EKD. Trimming took off 5 bases at V and 5 bases at J, with 11 bases between the two ends. The CDR3 loop is CACGDVGDKLIF. The CDR3 DNA is TGTGCCTGTGGGGACGTCGGTGATAAACTCATCTTT.

This chain uses TRDV1 with TRDJ1, with 8 bases matching TRDD3. CDR1 is TSWWSYY, CDR2 QGS, per germline. The V gene end was trimmed by 1 base and the J gene end by 2 bases; junction bases not matched to a gene: 6. CDR3 length equals 16 residues. CDR3 DNA sequence: TGTGCTCTTGGGGAACCCTACTGGGGGCCTACCGATAAACTCATCTTT. Amino acids: CALGEPYWGPTDKLIF.

This chain connects TRAV29/DV5 to TRDJ1, with 8 bases identical to TRDD2. CDR1 and CDR2 (germline): NSMFDY, ISSIKDK. There are 18 residues in the CDR3. The V gene end was trimmed by 0 bases and the J gene end by 0 bases; junction bases not matched to a gene: 13. CDR3 sequence (DNA): TGTGCAGCAAGCGCGCTTCCTACATCTGGGACATACACCGATAAACTCATCTTT. This translates into CAASALPTSGTYTDKLIF.

Comments on this clone: The same CDR3 is also encoded by other DNA sequences in this sample. The chain recombines TRDV2 with TRDJ3, with 13 bases fitting TRDD3. In germline, CDR1 is GEAIGNYY, CDR2 EKD. This CDR3 has 23 amino acids. V was pared by 3 bases and J by 1 base, with 17 bases of the junction left unmatched. This chain's CDR3 is CACDLITDWGIRFGSWDTRQMFF. The CDR3, as DNA: TGTGCCTGTGACCTCATAACGGACTGGGGGATACGCTTTGGTTCCTGGGACACCCGACAGATGTTTTTC.

By sample share, this clone is medium-sized. J is TRDJ1 and V is TRDV3, with D possibly matching TRDD2 (5 bases). This CDR3 has 18 amino acids. CDR1 and CDR2 from the germline V gene are TVYSNPD and GDNSRS (reference sequence). V shed 4 bases and J shed 4 bases, with 31 bases lying between them. CDR3 sequence (DNA): TGTGCCTCCGCTTCCCAACGTGCGCAGACCATAGCGCGCGATAAACTCATCTTT. Translating gives CASASQRAQTIARDKLIF.

This CDR3 reads CACDTSGDYGSWDTRQMFF. The CDR3 region has the DNA TGTGCCTGTGACACTTCGGGGGACTACGGCTCCTGGGACACCCGACAGATGTTTTTC. The V call is TRDV2, the J call TRDJ3; D possibly corresponds to TRDD3 (6 bases). The V gene lost 1 base and the J gene lost 0 bases, with 15 bases spanning the gap. Germline CDR1 is GEAIGNYY and CDR2 is EKD. This CDR3 has 19 amino acids.

The chain couples TRDV2 to TRDJ1, with a weak D call TRDD3 (5 bases). Germline V gene data show CDR1 as GEAIGNYY and CDR2 as EKD. The V gene lost 5 bases and the J gene lost 0 bases, with 18 bases spanning the gap. CDR3 length: 16 residues. The CDR3: CACAAGATRYTDKLIF. The CDR3, as DNA: TGTGCCTGTGCGGCGGGGGCCACCCGGTACACCGATAAACTCATCTTT.